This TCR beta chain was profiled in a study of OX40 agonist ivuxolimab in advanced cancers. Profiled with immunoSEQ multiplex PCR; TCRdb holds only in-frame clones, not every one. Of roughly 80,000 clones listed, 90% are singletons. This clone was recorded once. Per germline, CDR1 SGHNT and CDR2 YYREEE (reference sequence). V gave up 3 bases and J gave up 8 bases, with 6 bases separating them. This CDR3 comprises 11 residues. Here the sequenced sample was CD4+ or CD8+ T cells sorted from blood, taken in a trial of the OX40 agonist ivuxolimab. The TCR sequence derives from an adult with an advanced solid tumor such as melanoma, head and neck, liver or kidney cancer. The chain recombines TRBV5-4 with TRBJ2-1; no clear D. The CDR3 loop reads CASSSSDEQFF. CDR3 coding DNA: TGTGCCAGCAGCTCCTCCGATGAGCAGTTCTTC.